In this sample, the clone carrying this T cell receptor beta chain turned up a few times. Its target is unknown. This specimen comes from a study of T cell repertoires in cytomegalovirus infection. Background on the study: Selected CMV epitopes included recently identified HLA-C-restricted ones as well as well-studied HLA-B-restricted ones.

V shed 0 bases and J 3 bases; nucleotides not matched to a gene: 3. This CDR3 spans 15 amino acids. The germline gives CDR1 MNHEY, CDR2 SVGEGT. TCRdb re-called the reads with MiXCR, one entry per CDR3 protein. The sample shows approximately 50,000 distinct CDR3 sequences, about 20% of them seen only once. Here the sequenced sample was CD8+ T cells from cultured PBMCs, taken from culture after CMV antigen stimulation. The clonotype was recovered from a human donor in good health (CMV status not recorded). Some clones in this sample may be carry-over from other donors' samples. The J gene is TRBJ2-3, the V gene TRBV6-2 or TRBV6-3; TRBD1 matches 7 bases. CDR3 sequence: CASSYSNRGTDTQYF. The CDR3, as DNA: TGTGCCAGCAGTTACTCGAACAGGGGTACAGATACGCAGTATTTT.